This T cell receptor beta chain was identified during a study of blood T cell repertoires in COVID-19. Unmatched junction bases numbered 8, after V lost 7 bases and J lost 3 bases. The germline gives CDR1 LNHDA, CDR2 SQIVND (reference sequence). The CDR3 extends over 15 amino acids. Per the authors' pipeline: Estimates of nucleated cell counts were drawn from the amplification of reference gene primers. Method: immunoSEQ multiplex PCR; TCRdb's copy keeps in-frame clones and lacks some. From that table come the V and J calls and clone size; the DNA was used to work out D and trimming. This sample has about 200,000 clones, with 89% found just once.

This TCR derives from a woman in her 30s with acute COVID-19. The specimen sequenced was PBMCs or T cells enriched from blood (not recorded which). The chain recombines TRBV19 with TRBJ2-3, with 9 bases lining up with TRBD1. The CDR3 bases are TGTGCCAGTACGGGGAGGACAGGGGCTACAGATACGCAGTATTTT. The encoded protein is CASTGRTGATDTQYF. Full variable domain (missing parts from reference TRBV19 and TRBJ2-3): DGGITQSPKYLFRKEGQNVTLSCEQNLNHDAMYWYRQDPGQGLRLIYYSQIVNDFQKGDIAEGYSVSREKKESFPLTVTSAQKNPTAFYLCASTGRTGATDTQYFGPGTRLTVL.